This TCR beta chain was sequenced during a study of T cells in Graves' hyperthyroidism and ophthalmopathy. V lost 10 bases, J lost 8 bases, and 13 bases stayed unmatched. This CDR3 is 15 amino acids long. The germline V gene has CDR1 KGHDR and CDR2 SFDVKD. Notes on the study in general: Expanded thyroid clonotypes (above 0.001) were mostly also found in blood.

Concerning this clonotype itself: The target antigen is unknown.

Based on clinical symptoms, serum thyroxine and TRAb, thyroid ultrasound and orbital computed tomography, diagnoses were reached. From RNA transcripts, TCR beta CDR3 regions were amplified. RT-PCR in the first round (using the HTBI primer set) targeted the TCR CDR3. One entry per CDR3 protein, called by TCRdb with MiXCR from the multiplex PCR reads. In the table there are hundreds of thousands of distinct CDR3 sequences, roughly 45% of which are singletons. Source material: peripheral blood or thyroid tissue (not recorded which). The clonotype comes from an adult man with Graves' disease, either hyperthyroidism or ophthalmopathy (not recorded which). The chain couples TRBV24-1 to TRBJ1-4, with 9 nucleotides matching TRBD1. The chain's CDR3 is CATQGGDRGKEKLFF. CDR3 bases: TGTGCCACGCAGGGGGGAGACAGGGGGAAAGAAAAACTGTTTTTT.